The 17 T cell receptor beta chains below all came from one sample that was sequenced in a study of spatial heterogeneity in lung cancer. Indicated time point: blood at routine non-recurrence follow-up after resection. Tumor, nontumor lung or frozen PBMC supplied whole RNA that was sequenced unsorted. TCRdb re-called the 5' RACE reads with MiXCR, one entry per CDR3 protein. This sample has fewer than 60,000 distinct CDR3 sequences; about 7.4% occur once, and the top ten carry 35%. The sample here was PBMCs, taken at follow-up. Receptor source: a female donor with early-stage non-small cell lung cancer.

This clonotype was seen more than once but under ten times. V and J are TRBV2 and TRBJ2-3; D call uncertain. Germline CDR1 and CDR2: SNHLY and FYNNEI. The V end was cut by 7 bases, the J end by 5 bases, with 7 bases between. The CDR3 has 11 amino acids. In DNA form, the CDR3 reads TGTGCCAGCAACTCTGAAGATACGCAGTATTTT. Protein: CASNSEDTQYF.

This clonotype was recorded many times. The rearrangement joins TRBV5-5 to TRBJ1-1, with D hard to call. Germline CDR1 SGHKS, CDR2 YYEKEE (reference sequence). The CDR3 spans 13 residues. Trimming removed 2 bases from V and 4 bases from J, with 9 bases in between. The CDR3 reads CASSLITVTEAFF. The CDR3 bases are TGTGCCAGCAGCTTAATCACAGTCACTGAAGCTTTCTTT. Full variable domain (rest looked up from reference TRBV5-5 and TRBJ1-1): DAGVTQSPTHLIKTRGQQVTLRCSPISGHKSVSWYQQVLGQGPQFIFQYYEKEERGRGNFPDRFSARQFPNYSSELNVNALLLGDSALYLCASSLITVTEAFFGQGTRLTVV.

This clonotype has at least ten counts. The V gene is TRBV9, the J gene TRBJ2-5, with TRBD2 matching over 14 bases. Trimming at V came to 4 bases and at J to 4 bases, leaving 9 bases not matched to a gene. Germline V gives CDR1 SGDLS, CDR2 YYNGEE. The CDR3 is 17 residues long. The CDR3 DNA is TGTGCCAGCAGCAGCTTTGGGACTAGCGGGGGCCTAGAGACCCAGTACTTC. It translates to CASSSFGTSGGLETQYF. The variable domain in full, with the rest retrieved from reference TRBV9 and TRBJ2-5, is DSGVTQTPKHLITATGQRVTLRCSPRSGDLSVYWYQQSLDQGLQFLIQYYNGEERAKGNILERFSAQQFPDLHSELNLSSLELGDSALYFCASSSFGTSGGLETQYFGPGTRLLVL.

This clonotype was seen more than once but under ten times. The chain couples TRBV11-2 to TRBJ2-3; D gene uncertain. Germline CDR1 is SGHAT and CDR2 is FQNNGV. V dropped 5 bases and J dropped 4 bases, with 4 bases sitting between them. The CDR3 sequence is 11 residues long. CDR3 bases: TGTGCCAGCAGCACCCCAGATACGCAGTATTTT. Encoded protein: CASSTPDTQYF.

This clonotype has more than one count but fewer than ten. The DNA of the CDR3 is TGCGCCAGCAGCCAAGACCCCCTAGCGGGAGCCTACGAGCAGTACTTC. Translated, it gives CASSQDPLAGAYEQYF. The chain joins TRBV4-1 to TRBJ2-7; 10 positions agree with TRBD2. Trimming took 0 bases from V and 2 from J; bases not matched to a gene: 4. The CDR3 totals 16 residues. Germline lookup yields CDR1 MGHRA and CDR2 YSYEKL.

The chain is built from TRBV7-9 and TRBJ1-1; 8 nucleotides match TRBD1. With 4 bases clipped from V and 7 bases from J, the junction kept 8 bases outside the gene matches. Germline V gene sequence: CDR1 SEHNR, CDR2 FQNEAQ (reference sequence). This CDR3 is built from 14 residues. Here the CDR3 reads CASSSYRGVFEAFF. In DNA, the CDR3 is TGTGCCAGCAGCTCCTACAGGGGGGTTTTTGAAGCTTTCTTT.

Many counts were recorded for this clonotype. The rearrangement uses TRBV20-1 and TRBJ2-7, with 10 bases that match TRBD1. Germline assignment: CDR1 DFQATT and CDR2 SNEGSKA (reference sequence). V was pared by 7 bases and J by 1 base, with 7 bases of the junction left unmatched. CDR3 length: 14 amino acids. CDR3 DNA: TGCAGTGTACAACCGGGACAGGGGTCCTACGAGCAGTACTTC. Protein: CSVQPGQGSYEQYF.

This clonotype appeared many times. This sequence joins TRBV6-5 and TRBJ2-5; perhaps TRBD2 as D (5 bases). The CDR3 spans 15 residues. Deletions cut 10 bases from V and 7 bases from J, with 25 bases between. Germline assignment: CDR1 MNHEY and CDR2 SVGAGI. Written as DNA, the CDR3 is TGTGCCACCGCGAAAAAGGCAGCCCTTCGGGGGACCCAGTACTTC. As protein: CATAKKAALRGTQYF.

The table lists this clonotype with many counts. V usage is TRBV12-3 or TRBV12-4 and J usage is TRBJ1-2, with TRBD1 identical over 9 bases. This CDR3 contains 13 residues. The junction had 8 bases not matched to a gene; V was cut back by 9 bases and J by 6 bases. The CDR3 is CASQDRGYNGYTF. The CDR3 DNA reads TGTGCCAGTCAGGACAGGGGTTATAATGGCTACACCTTC.

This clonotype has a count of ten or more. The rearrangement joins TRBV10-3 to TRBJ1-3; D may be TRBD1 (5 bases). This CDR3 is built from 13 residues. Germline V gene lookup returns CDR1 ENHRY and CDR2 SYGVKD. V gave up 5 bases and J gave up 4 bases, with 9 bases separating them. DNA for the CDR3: TGTGCCATCAGTCCCGGGACGGGAAACACCATATATTTT. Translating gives CAISPGTGNTIYF.

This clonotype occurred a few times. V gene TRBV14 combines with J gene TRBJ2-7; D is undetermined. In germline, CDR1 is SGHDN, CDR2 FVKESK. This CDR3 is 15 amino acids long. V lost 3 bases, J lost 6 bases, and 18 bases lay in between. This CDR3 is CASSHLGPLLGEQYF. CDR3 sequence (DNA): TGTGCCAGCAGCCATCTAGGACCACTCCTCGGCGAGCAGTACTTC.

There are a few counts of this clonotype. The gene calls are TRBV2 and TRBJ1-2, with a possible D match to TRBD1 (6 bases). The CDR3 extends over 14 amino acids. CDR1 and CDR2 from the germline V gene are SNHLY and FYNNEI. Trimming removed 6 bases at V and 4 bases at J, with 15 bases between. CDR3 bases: TGTGCCAGCAGGTCGGGGGCCACCCCCTATGGCTACACCTTC. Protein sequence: CASRSGATPYGYTF. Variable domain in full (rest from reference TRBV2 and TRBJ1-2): EPEVTQTPSHQVTQMGQEVILRCVPISNHLYFYWYRQILGQKVEFLVSFYNNEISEKSEIFDDQFSVERPDGSNFTLKIRSTKLEDSAMYFCASRSGATPYGYTFGSGTRLTVV.

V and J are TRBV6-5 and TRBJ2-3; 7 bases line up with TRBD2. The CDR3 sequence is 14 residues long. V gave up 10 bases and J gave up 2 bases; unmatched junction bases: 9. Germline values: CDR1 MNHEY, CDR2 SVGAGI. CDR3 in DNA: TGTGCCACCCGCCCCGGGACTAACACAGATACGCAGTATTTT. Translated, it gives CATRPGTNTDTQYF.

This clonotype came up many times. The DNA for the CDR3 is TGCGGATCGACAGGACTATCCGGCAATGAGCAGTTCTTC. This sequence encodes CGSTGLSGNEQFF. The chain is built from TRBV29-1 and TRBJ2-1; D may match TRBD1 or TRBD2 (6 bases each). Germline-derived CDR1 and CDR2 are SQVTM and ANQGSEA. The CDR3 runs to 13 residues.

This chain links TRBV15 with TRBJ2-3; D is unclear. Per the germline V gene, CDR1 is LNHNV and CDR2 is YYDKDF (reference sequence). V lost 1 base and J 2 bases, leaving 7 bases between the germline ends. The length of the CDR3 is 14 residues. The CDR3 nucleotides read TGTGCCACCAGCAGAGGAGCCATCACAGATACGCAGTATTTT. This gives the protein CATSRGAITDTQYF.

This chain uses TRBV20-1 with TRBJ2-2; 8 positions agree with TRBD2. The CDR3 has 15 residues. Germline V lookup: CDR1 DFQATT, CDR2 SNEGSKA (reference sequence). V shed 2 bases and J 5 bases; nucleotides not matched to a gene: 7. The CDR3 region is CSARFTSGSTGELFF. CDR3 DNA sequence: TGCAGTGCTAGATTTACTAGCGGCAGTACCGGGGAGCTGTTTTTT.

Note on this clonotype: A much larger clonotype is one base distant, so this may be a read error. The CDR3 is CASGEPGRGPGEQYF. The CDR3 DNA reads TGTGCCAGCGGTGAACCGGGCAGGGGGCCGGGGGAGCAGTACTTC. The rearrangement joins TRBV6-1 to TRBJ2-7; 8 nucleotides agree with TRBD1. This CDR3 is 15 amino acids long. CDR1 MNHNS and CDR2 SASEGT come from the germline V gene.